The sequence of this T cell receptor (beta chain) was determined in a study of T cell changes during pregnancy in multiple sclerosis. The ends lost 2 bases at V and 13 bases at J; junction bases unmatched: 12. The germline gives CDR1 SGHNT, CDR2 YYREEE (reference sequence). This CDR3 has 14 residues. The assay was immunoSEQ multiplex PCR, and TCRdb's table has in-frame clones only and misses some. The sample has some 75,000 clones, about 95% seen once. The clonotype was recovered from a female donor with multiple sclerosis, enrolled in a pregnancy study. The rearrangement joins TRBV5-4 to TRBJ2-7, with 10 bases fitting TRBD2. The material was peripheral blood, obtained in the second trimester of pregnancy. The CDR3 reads CASSLRAGGSDHYF. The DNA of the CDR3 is TGTGCCAGCAGCTTACGAGCGGGAGGGTCCGATCACTACTTC.